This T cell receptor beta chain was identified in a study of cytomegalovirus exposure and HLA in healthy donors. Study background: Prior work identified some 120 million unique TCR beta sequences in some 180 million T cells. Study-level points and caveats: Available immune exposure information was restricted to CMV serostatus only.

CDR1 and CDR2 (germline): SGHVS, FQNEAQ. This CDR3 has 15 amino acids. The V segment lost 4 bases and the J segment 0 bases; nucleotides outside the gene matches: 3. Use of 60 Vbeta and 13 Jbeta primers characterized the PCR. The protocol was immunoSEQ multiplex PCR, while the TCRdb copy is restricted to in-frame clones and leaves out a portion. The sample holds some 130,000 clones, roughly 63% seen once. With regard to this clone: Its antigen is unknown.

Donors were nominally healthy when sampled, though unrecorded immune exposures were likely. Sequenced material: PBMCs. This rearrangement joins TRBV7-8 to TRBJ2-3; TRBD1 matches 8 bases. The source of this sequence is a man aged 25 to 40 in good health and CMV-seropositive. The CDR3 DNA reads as TGTGCCAGCAGCTCCGGACAGGGTAGCACAGATACGCAGTATTTT. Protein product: CASSSGQGSTDTQYF.